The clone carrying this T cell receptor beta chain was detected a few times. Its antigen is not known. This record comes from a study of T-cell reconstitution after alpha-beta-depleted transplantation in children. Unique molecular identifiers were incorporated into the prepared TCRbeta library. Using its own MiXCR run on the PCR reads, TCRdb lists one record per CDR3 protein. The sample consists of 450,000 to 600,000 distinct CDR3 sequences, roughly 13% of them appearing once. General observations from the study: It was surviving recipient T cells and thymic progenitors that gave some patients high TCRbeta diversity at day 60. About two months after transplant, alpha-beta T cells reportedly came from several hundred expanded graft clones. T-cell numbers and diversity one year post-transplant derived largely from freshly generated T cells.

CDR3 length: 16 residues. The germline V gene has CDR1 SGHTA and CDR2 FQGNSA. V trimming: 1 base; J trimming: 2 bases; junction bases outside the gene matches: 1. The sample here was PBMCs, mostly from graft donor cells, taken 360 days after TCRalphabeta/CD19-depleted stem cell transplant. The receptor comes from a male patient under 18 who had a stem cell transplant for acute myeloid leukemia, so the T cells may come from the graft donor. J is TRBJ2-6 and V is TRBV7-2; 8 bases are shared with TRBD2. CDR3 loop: CASSLVAGTGANVLTF. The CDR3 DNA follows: TGTGCCAGCAGCTTAGTAGCGGGAACTGGGGCCAACGTCCTGACTTTC. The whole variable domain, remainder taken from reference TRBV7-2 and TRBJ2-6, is GAGVSQSPSNKVTEKGKDVELRCDPISGHTALYWYRQSLGQGLEFLIYFQGNSAPDKSGLPSDRFSAERTGGSVSTLTIQRTQQEDSAVYLCASSLVAGTGANVLTFGAGSRLTVL.